The 21 T cell receptor beta chains in this list originate from one sample, sequenced in a study of blood T cell repertoires in COVID-19. Some clones are missing from TCRdb's copy, which holds only in-frame ones; the method was immunoSEQ multiplex PCR. The sample contains about 250,000 clones, roughly 80% of which appear only once. The specimen sequenced was peripheral blood. All receptors come from a man older than 75 with acute or convalescent COVID-19.

The chain links TRBV14 to TRBJ2-7; 8 bases map to TRBD1. The CDR3 is 15 residues long. In germline, CDR1 is SGHDN, CDR2 FVKESK. V gave up 4 bases and J gave up 1 base; unmatched junction bases: 6. As DNA, the CDR3 is TGTGCCAGCAGCCGCCAGGGGGCCCGGTCCTACGAGCAGTACTTC. Encoded protein: CASSRQGARSYEQYF.

The chain carries TRBV27 and TRBJ2-7; 8 nucleotides match TRBD2. J lost 1 base, V lost 7 bases, and 9 bases had no gene match. This CDR3 spans 15 amino acids. The germline gives CDR1 MNHEY, CDR2 SMNVEV (reference sequence). CDR3 nucleotides: TGTGCCAGCAAAACCGGCAGCGGGGGTTCCTACGAGCAGTACTTC. Translating gives CASKTGSGGSYEQYF.

The rearrangement joins TRBV5-1 to TRBJ2-2; 9 bases align to TRBD1. Trimming removed 4 bases from V and 4 bases from J; junction bases left unmatched: 8. The CDR3 contains 16 residues. Germline lookup yields CDR1 SGHRS and CDR2 YFSETQ. The CDR3 DNA reads TGCGCCAGCAGCCCACACAGGGGGCGCGGCACCGGGGAGCTGTTTTTT. It encodes CASSPHRGRGTGELFF. Combining the CDR3 with reference TRBV5-1 and TRBJ2-2 gives the whole variable domain KAGVTQTPRYLIKTRGQQVTLSCSPISGHRSVSWYQQTPGQGLQFLFEYFSETQRNKGNFPGRFSGRQFSNSRSEMNVSTLELGDSALYLCASSPHRGRGTGELFFGEGSRLTVL.

J is TRBJ1-6 and V is TRBV6-5, with TRBD1 matching 9 bases. The CDR3 sequence is 14 residues long. Per germline, CDR1 MNHEY and CDR2 SVGAGI. J lost 10 bases, V lost 5 bases, and 6 bases had no gene match. The CDR3 nucleotides are TGTGCCAGCAGTAGGGACAGGGCCGACTCACCCCTCCACTTT. Translated, it gives CASSRDRADSPLHF.

V gene TRBV4-1 combines with J gene TRBJ1-2; TRBD1 is a possible D gene (5 bases). Germline V CDR1 and CDR2: MGHRA, YSYEKL. CDR3 size: 15 residues. V was pared by 0 bases and J by 4 bases, with 12 bases between. The CDR3 DNA follows: TGCGCCAGCAGCCAAGATGCCAGGGTCGGCTATGGCTACACCTTC. Translating gives CASSQDARVGYGYTF.

The chain is built from TRBV15 and TRBJ1-1, with D unresolved. V lost 1 base, J lost 0 bases, and 15 bases lay in between. This CDR3 region has 17 residues. Germline loops: CDR1 LNHNV, CDR2 YYDKDF (reference sequence). The CDR3 DNA is TGTGCCACCAGCAGAGTCAATGAGGGTCCTTTGAACACTGAAGCTTTCTTT. Translated: CATSRVNEGPLNTEAFF.

This chain connects TRBV9 to TRBJ2-5, with a weak D call TRBD2 (5 bases). CDR1 and CDR2 (germline): SGDLS, YYNGEE. The CDR3 runs 17 residues. V was shortened by 0 bases and J by 4 bases, with 19 bases between the two germline ends. In DNA form, the CDR3 reads TGTGCCAGCAGCGTAGGGCCCCAGTCAGGCGGAGGAGAGACCCAGTACTTC. Its protein is CASSVGPQSGGGETQYF.

J is TRBJ2-5 and V is TRBV5-4; 15 bases match TRBD2. The CDR3 consists of 14 residues. V lost 3 bases to trimming and J lost 12 bases; unmatched junction nucleotides: 6. In germline, CDR1 is SGHNT, CDR2 YYREEE (reference sequence). CDR3 region: CASSSGLAGGNKYF. CDR3 coding DNA: TGTGCCAGCAGCTCGGGACTAGCGGGAGGAAATAAGTACTTC.

The chain carries TRBV15 and TRBJ1-6; 7 bases agree with TRBD1. The CDR3 covers 13 residues. Germline assignment: CDR1 LNHNV and CDR2 YYDKDF (reference sequence). J was trimmed by 8 bases and V by 11 bases; bases with no gene match: 9. DNA of the CDR3: TGTGCCCCGCCTACAGGGGCGGATTCACCCCTCCACTTT. Protein sequence: CAPPTGADSPLHF.

This chain connects TRBV2 to TRBJ1-6; D is ambiguous. V lost 7 bases to trimming and J lost 10 bases, with 17 bases between them. The CDR3 spans 14 residues. From germline, CDR1 is SNHLY and CDR2 FYNNEI. The CDR3: CASMGGSVGSPLHF. In DNA form, the CDR3 reads TGTGCCAGCATGGGAGGTTCGGTAGGATCACCCCTCCACTTT.

The sample holds a few counts of this clone. The rearrangement uses TRBV11-2 and TRBJ1-6; 8 nucleotides agree with TRBD1. The CDR3 contains 15 residues. V was pared by 6 bases and J by 5 bases, with 6 bases of the junction left unmatched. CDR1 is SGHAT and CDR2 is FQNNGV in the germline V gene. CDR3 residues: CASRDRVSNNSPLHF. CDR3 sequence (DNA): TGTGCCAGCAGGGACAGGGTTTCGAATAATTCACCCCTCCACTTT. The complete variable domain, with remaining parts taken from reference TRBV11-2 and TRBJ1-6, reads EAGVAQSPRYKIIEKRQSVAFWCNPISGHATLYWYQQILGQGPKLLIQFQNNGVVDDSQLPKDRFSAERLKGVDSTLKIQPAKLEDSAVYLCASRDRVSNNSPLHFGNGTRLTVT.

The J gene is TRBJ1-1, the V gene TRBV9, with D perhaps TRBD1 (6 bases). Germline CDR1 reads SGDLS; CDR2 reads YYNGEE. CDR3 size: 15 residues. V gave up 4 bases and J gave up 4 bases, with 17 bases separating them. CDR3 DNA: TGTGCCAGCAGCCCGCAACAGGGTCGGGGCACTGAAGCTTTCTTT. As protein: CASSPQQGRGTEAFF.

V gene TRBV24-1 combines with J gene TRBJ2-1; TRBD2 agrees at 10 bases. Unmatched junction bases numbered 6, after V lost 6 bases and J lost 8 bases. Germline V gene data show CDR1 as KGHDR and CDR2 as SFDVKD. The CDR3 totals 14 residues. The CDR3 DNA reads as TGTGCCACCAGTCGGGCTAGCGGGAGAGATGAGCAGTTCTTC. It is translated as CATSRASGRDEQFF.

This chain connects TRBV11-2 to TRBJ2-7; 10 bases map to TRBD2. This CDR3 comprises 14 residues. Germline CDR1 and CDR2: SGHAT and FQNNGV. Trimming removed 5 bases from V and 2 bases from J; junction bases left unmatched: 3. DNA of the CDR3: TGTGCCAGCAGCCAACTAGCGGGGCCCTACGAGCAGTACTTC. It specifies CASSQLAGPYEQYF.

The J gene is TRBJ1-5, the V gene TRBV11-2; possible D gene TRBD1, 5 bases. Deletions cut 3 bases from V and 4 bases from J, with 10 bases between. The CDR3 loop spans 14 amino acids. Germline V lookup: CDR1 SGHAT, CDR2 FQNNGV. The CDR3 region is CASSFEGTNQPQHF. The CDR3 DNA follows: TGTGCCAGCAGCTTCGAGGGGACTAATCAGCCCCAGCATTTT.

V and J are TRBV5-6 and TRBJ2-4, with 8 bases that match TRBD1. Germline loops: CDR1 SGHDT, CDR2 YYEEEE. This CDR3 is built from 16 residues. V lost 4 bases, J lost 4 bases, and 10 bases stayed unmatched. The CDR3 nucleotides are TGTGCCAGCAGCAGAGATCCGGGACAGGCGAAAAACATTCAGTACTTC. As protein: CASSRDPGQAKNIQYF.

This clone showed up just once. This chain uses TRBV5-1 with TRBJ1-1; 7 bases match TRBD1. The CDR3 has 12 amino acids. The germline V gene has CDR1 SGHRS and CDR2 YFSETQ. Germline trimming cut 5 bases from V and 11 bases from J; bases unmatched to any gene: 9. Here the CDR3 reads CASSSDRDPAFF. As DNA, the CDR3 is TGCGCCAGCAGTTCAGACAGGGACCCTGCTTTCTTT.

The rearrangement links TRBV9 to TRBJ2-5; 7 bases fit TRBD2. CDR3 length: 13 amino acids. With V trimmed by 4 bases and J by 5 bases, 5 bases remained unmatched. CDR1 and CDR2 from the germline V gene are SGDLS and YYNGEE. The CDR3 nucleotides are TGTGCCAGCAGCAAACTAGCGTGGGAGACCCAGTACTTC. Translating it yields CASSKLAWETQYF.

The rearrangement joins TRBV30 to TRBJ2-2; TRBD1 aligns across 10 bases. This CDR3 spans 16 amino acids. Germline CDR1 GTSNPN, CDR2 SVGIG (reference sequence). Trimming took 5 bases from V and 5 from J; bases not matched to a gene: 11. The CDR3 loop reads CAWLHRDRGYTGELFF. The CDR3 nucleotides are TGTGCCTGGCTTCACCGGGACAGGGGTTATACCGGGGAGCTGTTTTTT.

V and J are TRBV19 and TRBJ1-4, with D possibly matching TRBD1 (6 bases). Germline V gene lookup returns CDR1 LNHDA and CDR2 SQIVND (reference sequence). V was shortened by 7 bases and J by 0 bases, with 15 bases between the two germline ends. CDR3 length equals 16 residues. In nucleotides, the CDR3 is TGTGCCAGTACCACCTTGGACAGTCCAACTAATGAAAAACTGTTTTTT. Amino acid sequence: CASTTLDSPTNEKLFF. Filled out from reference TRBV19 and TRBJ1-4, the complete variable domain reads DGGITQSPKYLFRKEGQNVTLSCEQNLNHDAMYWYRQDPGQGLRLIYYSQIVNDFQKGDIAEGYSVSREKKESFPLTVTSAQKNPTAFYLCASTTLDSPTNEKLFFGSGTQLSVL.

The J gene is TRBJ2-7, the V gene TRBV12-3 or TRBV12-4, with D possibly being TRBD1 (6 bases). Trimming stripped 10 bases from V and 4 bases from J, with 17 bases between. The CDR3 runs to 13 residues. DNA for the CDR3: TGTGCCACAAGCAGGGACACGCCATACGAGCAGTACTTC. Its protein is CATSRDTPYEQYF.